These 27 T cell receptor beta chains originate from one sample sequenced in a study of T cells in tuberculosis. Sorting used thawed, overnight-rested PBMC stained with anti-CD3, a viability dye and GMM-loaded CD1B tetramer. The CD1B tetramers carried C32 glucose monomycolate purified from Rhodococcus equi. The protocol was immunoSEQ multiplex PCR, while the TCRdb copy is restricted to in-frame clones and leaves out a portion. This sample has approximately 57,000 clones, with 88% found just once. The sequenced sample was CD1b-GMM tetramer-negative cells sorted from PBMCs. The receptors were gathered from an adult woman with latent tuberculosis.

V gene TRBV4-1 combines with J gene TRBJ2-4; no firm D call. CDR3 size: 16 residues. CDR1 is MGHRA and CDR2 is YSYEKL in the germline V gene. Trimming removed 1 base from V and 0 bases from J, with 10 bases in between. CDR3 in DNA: TGCGCCAGCAGCCAAGGGTCGCTAGGAGCCAAAAACATTCAGTACTTC. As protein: CASSQGSLGAKNIQYF.

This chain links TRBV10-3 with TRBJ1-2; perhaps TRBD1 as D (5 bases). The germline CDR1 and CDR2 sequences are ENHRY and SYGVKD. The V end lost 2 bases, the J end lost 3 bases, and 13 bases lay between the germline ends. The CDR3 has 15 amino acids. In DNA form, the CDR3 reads TGTGCCATCAGTGAGATAGGGGTATGGGACTATGGCTACACCTTC. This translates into CAISEIGVWDYGYTF.

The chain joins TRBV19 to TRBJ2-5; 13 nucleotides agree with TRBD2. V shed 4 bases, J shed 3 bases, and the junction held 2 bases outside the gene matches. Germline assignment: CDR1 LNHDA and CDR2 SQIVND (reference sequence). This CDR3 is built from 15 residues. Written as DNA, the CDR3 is TGTGCCAGTAGTAGTGGACTAGCGGGAGAAGAGACCCAGTACTTC. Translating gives CASSSGLAGEETQYF.

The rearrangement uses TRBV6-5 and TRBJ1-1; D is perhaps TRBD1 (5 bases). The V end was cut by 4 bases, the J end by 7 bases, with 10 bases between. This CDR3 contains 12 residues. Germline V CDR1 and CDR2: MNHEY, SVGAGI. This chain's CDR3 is CASSLGGDEAFF. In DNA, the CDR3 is TGTGCCAGCAGTTTGGGGGGGGATGAAGCTTTCTTT.

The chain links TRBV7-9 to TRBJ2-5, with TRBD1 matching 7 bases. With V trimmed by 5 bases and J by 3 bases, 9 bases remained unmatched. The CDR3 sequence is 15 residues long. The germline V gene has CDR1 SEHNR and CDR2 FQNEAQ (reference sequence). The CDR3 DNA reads TGTGCCAGCAGCCCCTGGGACAGAGCGGAAGAGACCCAGTACTTC. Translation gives CASSPWDRAEETQYF.

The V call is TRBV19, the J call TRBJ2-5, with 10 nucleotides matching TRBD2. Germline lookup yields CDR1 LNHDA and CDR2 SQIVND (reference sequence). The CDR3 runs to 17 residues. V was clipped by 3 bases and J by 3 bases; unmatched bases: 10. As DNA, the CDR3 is TGTGCCAGTAGTATGCCGAGCGGGGGGGCTTTTGAAGAGACCCAGTACTTC. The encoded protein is CASSMPSGGAFEETQYF.

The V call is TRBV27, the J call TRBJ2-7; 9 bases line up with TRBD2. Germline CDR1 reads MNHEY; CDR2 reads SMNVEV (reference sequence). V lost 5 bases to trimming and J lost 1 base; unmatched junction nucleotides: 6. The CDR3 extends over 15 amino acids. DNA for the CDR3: TGTGCCAGCAGTGTCAGGACTAGCGAATCCTACGAGCAGTACTTC. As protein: CASSVRTSESYEQYF.

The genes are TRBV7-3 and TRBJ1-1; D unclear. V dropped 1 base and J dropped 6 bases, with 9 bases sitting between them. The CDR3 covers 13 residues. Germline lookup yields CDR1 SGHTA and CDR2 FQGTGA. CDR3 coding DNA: TGTGCCAGCAGCTTAAGCCCAGGCGCTGAAGCTTTCTTT. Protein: CASSLSPGAEAFF.

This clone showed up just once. The CDR3 nucleotides read TGTGCCAGCAGCGTAGGTCCGGGTCCTAACGGGGAGCTGTTTTTT. Translation gives CASSVGPGPNGELFF. The V call is TRBV9, the J call TRBJ2-2; the D is unclear. Germline V lookup: CDR1 SGDLS, CDR2 YYNGEE. This CDR3 has 15 residues. Trimming removed 0 bases at V and 7 bases at J, with 13 bases between. The full variable domain, rest sourced from reference TRBV9 and TRBJ2-2, is DSGVTQTPKHLITATGQRVTLRCSPRSGDLSVYWYQQSLDQGLQFLIQYYNGEERAKGNILERFSAQQFPDLHSELNLSSLELGDSALYFCASSVGPGPNGELFFGEGSRLTVL.

The CDR3 DNA is TGTGCCAGCAGTTTAACAGGGGATGGCTACACCTTC. Its protein product is CASSLTGDGYTF. This chain connects TRBV27 to TRBJ1-2, with 7 nucleotides matching TRBD1. V lost 2 bases and J lost 6; bases outside the gene matches: 0. CDR3 length: 12 amino acids. The germline gives CDR1 MNHEY, CDR2 SMNVEV (reference sequence).

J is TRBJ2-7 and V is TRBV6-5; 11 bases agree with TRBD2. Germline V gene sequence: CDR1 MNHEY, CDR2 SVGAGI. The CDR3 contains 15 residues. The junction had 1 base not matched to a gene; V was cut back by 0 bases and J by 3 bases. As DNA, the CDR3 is TGTGCCAGCAGTTACTCGACTAGCGGGGACTACGAGCAGTACTTC. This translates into CASSYSTSGDYEQYF.

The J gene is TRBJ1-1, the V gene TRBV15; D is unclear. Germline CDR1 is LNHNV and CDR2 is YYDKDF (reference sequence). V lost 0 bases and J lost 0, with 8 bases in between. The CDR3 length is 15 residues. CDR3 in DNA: TGTGCCACCAGCAGAGATAATTATCTGAACACTGAAGCTTTCTTT. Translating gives CATSRDNYLNTEAFF.

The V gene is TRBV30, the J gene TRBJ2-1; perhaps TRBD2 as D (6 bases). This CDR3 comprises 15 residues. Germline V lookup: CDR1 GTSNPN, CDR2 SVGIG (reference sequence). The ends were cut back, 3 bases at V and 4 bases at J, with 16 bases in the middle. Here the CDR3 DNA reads TGTGCCTGGAGCCCGGGACTGTCAAATTACAATGAGCAGTTCTTC. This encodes CAWSPGLSNYNEQFF.

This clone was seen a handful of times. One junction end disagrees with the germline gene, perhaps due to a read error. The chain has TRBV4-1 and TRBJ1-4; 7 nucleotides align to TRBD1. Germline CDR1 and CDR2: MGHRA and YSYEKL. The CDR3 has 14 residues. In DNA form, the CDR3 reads TGCGCCAGCAGCCAAGGGGTGACAGGGCTGAGTCCAGAGTTT. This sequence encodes CASSQGVTGLSPEF.

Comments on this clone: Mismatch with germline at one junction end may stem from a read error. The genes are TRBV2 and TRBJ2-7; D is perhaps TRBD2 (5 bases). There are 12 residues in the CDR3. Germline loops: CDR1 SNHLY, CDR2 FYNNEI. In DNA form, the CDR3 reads TGTGCCAGCGAGCCTAGCTCCCACGAGCAGTACTTC. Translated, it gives CASEPSSHEQYF.

The CDR3, as DNA: TGTGCCAGCAGCTTAGTTGGACTAGCGGGAGTGGGAGAGACCCAGTACTTC. This gives the protein CASSLVGLAGVGETQYF. V is TRBV13 and J is TRBJ2-5, with TRBD2 matching 13 bases. Trimming removed 1 base from V and 4 bases from J; junction bases left unmatched: 6. The CDR3 has 17 residues. Germline V gene sequence: CDR1 PRHDT, CDR2 FYEKMQ (reference sequence).

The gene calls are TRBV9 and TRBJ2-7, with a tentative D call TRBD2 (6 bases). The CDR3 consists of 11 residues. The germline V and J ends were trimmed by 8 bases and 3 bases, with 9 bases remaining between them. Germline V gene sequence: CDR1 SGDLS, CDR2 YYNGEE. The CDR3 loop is CASGGDYEQYF. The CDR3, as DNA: TGTGCCAGTGGAGGGGACTACGAGCAGTACTTC.

The CDR3 DNA follows: TGTGCCAGCTCACCTCCTTCCCAGCCCCAGCATTTT. This gives the protein CASSPPSQPQHF. The chain links TRBV18 to TRBJ1-5; D is undetermined. This CDR3 contains 12 residues. V lost 3 bases to trimming and J lost 7 bases, with 7 bases between them. Germline V CDR1 and CDR2: KGHSH, LQKENI.

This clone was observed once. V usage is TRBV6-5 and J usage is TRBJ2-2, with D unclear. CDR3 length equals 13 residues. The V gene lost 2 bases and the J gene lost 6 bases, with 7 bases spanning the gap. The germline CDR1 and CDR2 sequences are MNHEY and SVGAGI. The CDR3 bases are TGTGCCAGCAGTTACCAGGTTTCCGGGGAGCTGTTTTTT. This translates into CASSYQVSGELFF.

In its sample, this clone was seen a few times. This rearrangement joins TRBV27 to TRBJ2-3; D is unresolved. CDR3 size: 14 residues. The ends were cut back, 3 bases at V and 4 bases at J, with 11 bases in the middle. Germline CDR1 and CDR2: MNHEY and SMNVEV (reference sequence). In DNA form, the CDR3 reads TGTGCCAGCAGTTTGTTAGATAATCCAGATACGCAGTATTTT. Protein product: CASSLLDNPDTQYF.

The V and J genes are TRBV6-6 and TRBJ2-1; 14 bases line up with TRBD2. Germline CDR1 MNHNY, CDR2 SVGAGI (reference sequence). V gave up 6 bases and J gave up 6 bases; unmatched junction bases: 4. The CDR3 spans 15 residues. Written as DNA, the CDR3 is TGTGCCAGCAGCCCCGGGACTAGCGGGAGCAATGAGCAGTTCTTC. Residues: CASSPGTSGSNEQFF.

The CDR3 loop reads CASSLSASGQKGGQYF. DNA of the CDR3: TGTGCCAGCAGTTTATCGGCTAGCGGTCAGAAAGGGGGCCAGTACTTC. The chain links TRBV28 to TRBJ2-5; maybe TRBD2 (7 bases). This CDR3 contains 16 residues. V lost 1 base and J 10 bases, leaving 22 bases between the germline ends. The germline V gene has CDR1 MDHEN and CDR2 SYDVKM.

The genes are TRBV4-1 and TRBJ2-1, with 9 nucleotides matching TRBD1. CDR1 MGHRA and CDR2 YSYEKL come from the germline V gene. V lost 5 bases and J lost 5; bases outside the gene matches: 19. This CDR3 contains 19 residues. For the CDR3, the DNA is TGCGCCAGCAGCTTAAGACAGGGGGTGTGGAGGATACCAAACAATGAGCAGTTCTTC. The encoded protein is CASSLRQGVWRIPNNEQFF.

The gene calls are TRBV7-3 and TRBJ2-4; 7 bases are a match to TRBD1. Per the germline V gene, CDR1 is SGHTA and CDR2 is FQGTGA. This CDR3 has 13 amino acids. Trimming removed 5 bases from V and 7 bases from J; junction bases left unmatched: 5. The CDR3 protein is CASSPVTGNIQYF. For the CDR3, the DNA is TGTGCCAGCAGCCCAGTGACAGGGAACATTCAGTACTTC.

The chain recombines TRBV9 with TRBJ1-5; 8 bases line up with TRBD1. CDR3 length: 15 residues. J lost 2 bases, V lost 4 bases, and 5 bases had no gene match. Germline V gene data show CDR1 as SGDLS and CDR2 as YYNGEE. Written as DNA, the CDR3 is TGTGCCAGCAGCTCTGGACAGGGAGGCAATCAGCCCCAGCATTTT. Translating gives CASSSGQGGNQPQHF.

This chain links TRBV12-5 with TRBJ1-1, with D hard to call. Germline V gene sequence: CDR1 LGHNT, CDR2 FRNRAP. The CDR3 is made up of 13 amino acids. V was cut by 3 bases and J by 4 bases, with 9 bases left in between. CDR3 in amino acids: CASGFRHCTEAFF. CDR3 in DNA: TGTGCTAGTGGTTTCCGACACTGCACTGAAGCTTTCTTT.

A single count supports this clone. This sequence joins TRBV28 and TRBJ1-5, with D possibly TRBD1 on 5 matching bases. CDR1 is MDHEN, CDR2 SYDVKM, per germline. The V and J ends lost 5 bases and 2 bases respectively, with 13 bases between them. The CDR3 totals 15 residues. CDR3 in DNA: TGTGCCAGCAGTCAGGGACTTGCGGGCAATCAGCCCCAGCATTTT. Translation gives CASSQGLAGNQPQHF.